One sample yielded the 5 T cell receptor beta chains listed below, sequenced in a study of blood T cell repertoires in COVID-19. Clones were read by immunoSEQ multiplex PCR, and TCRdb kept only the in-frame ones, dropping some. The sample includes approximately 150,000 clones, about nine tenths of them seen just once. Source material: peripheral blood. The receptors stem from a woman in her fifties or sixties with active or convalescent COVID-19.

J is TRBJ2-7 and V is TRBV13; 8 nucleotides agree with TRBD1. The length of the CDR3 is 14 residues. Germline lookup yields CDR1 PRHDT and CDR2 FYEKMQ (reference sequence). V lost 5 bases, J lost 3 bases, and 6 bases stayed unmatched. The CDR3 nucleotides are TGTGCCAGCAGCCCAGGACAGGGAGGCTACGAGCAGTACTTC. It encodes CASSPGQGGYEQYF.

The gene calls are TRBV7-2 and TRBJ2-2, with 9 bases fitting TRBD1. This CDR3 spans 16 amino acids. Trimming removed 4 bases from V and 6 bases from J; junction bases left unmatched: 9. Germline CDR1 and CDR2: SGHTA and FQGNSA. The CDR3 DNA reads as TGTGCCAGCAGCTCTTACCCGGGACAGGGCTCCGGGGAGCTGTTTTTT. Its protein is CASSSYPGQGSGELFF.

The rearrangement joins TRBV7-8 to TRBJ2-7; a weak D match, TRBD2 (5 bases). Trimming took 2 bases from V and 5 from J, leaving 22 bases between them. This CDR3 has 17 residues. Germline V gene sequence: CDR1 SGHVS, CDR2 FQNEAQ. In nucleotides, the CDR3 is TGTGCCAGCAGCTTAAAATGGGGAGACGGCATACGCCACGAGCAGTACTTC. Its translation is CASSLKWGDGIRHEQYF.

The chain employs TRBV19 and TRBJ1-4; D might be TRBD1 (6 bases). The germline V and J ends were trimmed by 4 bases and 7 bases, with 10 bases remaining between them. The CDR3 is made up of 13 amino acids. CDR1 and CDR2 (germline): LNHDA, SQIVND (reference sequence). The CDR3 sequence is CASSTRGTEKLFF. The CDR3 DNA sequence: TGTGCCAGTAGTACTAGGGGGACTGAAAAACTGTTTTTT.

The rearrangement uses TRBV19 and TRBJ1-2; 9 positions match TRBD1. This CDR3 has 13 amino acids. Germline V gene data show CDR1 as LNHDA and CDR2 as SQIVND (reference sequence). J lost 7 bases, V lost 7 bases, and 7 bases had no gene match. CDR3 loop: CASTWDREVGYTF. In nucleotides, the CDR3 is TGTGCCAGTACCTGGGACAGGGAAGTTGGCTACACCTTC. Full variable domain (missing parts from reference TRBV19 and TRBJ1-2): DGGITQSPKYLFRKEGQNVTLSCEQNLNHDAMYWYRQDPGQGLRLIYYSQIVNDFQKGDIAEGYSVSREKKESFPLTVTSAQKNPTAFYLCASTWDREVGYTFGSGTRLTVV.